Listed below are T cell receptor beta chains from one sample, sequenced in a study of T cells in Graves' hyperthyroidism and ophthalmopathy. TCRdb reprocessed the multiplex PCR reads with MiXCR, giving one entry per CDR3 protein. The repertoire holds about 520,000 distinct CDR3 sequences, with about 24% as singletons. Specimen: blood. Receptors originate from a woman in her twenties or thirties with Graves' ophthalmopathy. The CDR3 runs from the conserved cysteine through the conserved F or W. Each record gives: J gene, V gene, CDR3 protein.

TRBJ2-2	TRBV24-1	CATSDSGGSGELFF
TRBJ2-2	TRBV24-1	CATSDTSGRARGSGELFF
TRBJ1-2	TRBV12-3/TRBV12-4	CASSEGQSNYGYTF
TRBJ1-1	TRBV6-1	CASSGDAGRGNTEAFF
TRBJ1-2	TRBV5-1	CASSPPSGTESYGYTF
TRBJ2-7	TRBV6-2/TRBV6-3	CASSSYDAGTLYEQYF
TRBJ2-7	TRBV28	CASSLSPSLYEQYF
TRBJ1-2	TRBV6-2/TRBV6-3	CASSRREGPSNGYTF
TRBJ2-2	TRBV20-1	CSARDGGQDTGELFF
TRBJ1-5	TRBV27	CASGGTSNQPQHF
TRBJ2-2	TRBV11-2	CASSPYGLAGGRGTGELFF
TRBJ1-3	TRBV19	CASSDRQPISGNTIYF
TRBJ1-2	TRBV3-1	CASSQLRRGANYGYTF
TRBJ2-5	TRBV6-1	CASSEGTSGAQETQYF
TRBJ2-7	TRBV4-1	CASSQDMGLLSEQYF
TRBJ1-5	TRBV2	CASSVSTGGNQPQHF
TRBJ2-5	TRBV28	CASSLGGRSGETQYF
TRBJ2-3	TRBV20-1	CSASPGASTDTQYF
TRBJ1-5	TRBV2	CASSGGPDQPQHF
TRBJ2-5	TRBV7-2	CASSWGSQETQYF
TRBJ2-7	TRBV27	CASSSPRTGEYF
TRBJ2-7	TRBV20-1	CSAQSGWSYEQYF
TRBJ2-5	TRBV3-1	CASSHYLGLAGGQETQYF
TRBJ2-7	TRBV28	CASRTGTSGIYEQYF
TRBJ2-7	TRBV3-1	CASSDRRTGEQYF
TRBJ1-5	TRBV6-1	CASSEARTGNQPQHF
TRBJ1-2	TRBV5-1	CASSSRDSLNGYTF
TRBJ1-3	TRBV12-3/TRBV12-4	CASSGQGRSGNTIYF
TRBJ1-1	TRBV6-5	CASQTGSEAFF
TRBJ2-7	TRBV19	CASTPLFGQGDEQYF
TRBJ1-2	TRBV12-3/TRBV12-4	CASSHGGGYGYTF
TRBJ2-5	TRBV25-1	CASSESEDQETQYF
TRBJ1-2	TRBV6-2/TRBV6-3	CASSSPAGTHYGYTF
TRBJ2-4	TRBV11-2	CASSREAQHIQYF
TRBJ1-1	TRBV20-1	CSARVLRFPNTEAFF
TRBJ2-5	TRBV28	CASTVRLDSETQYF
TRBJ2-7	TRBV6-2/TRBV6-3	CASSPRDRPTYEQYF
TRBJ1-2	TRBV7-2	CASGTQNYGYAF
TRBJ1-2	TRBV12-3/TRBV12-4	CASRPPGGRYGYTF
TRBJ2-3	TRBV6-2/TRBV6-3	CASSYSDTQYF
TRBJ2-2	TRBV7-2	CASSLDWNTGELFF
TRBJ1-2	TRBV29-1	CSAGNINYGYTF
TRBJ1-1	TRBV3-1	CASSQDGAKMNTEAFF
TRBJ1-1	TRBV6-5	CASSYSESEANTEAFF
TRBJ2-2	TRBV5-1	CASRSGEPITGELFF
TRBJ2-4	TRBV28	CASSLFLGGAKNIQYF
TRBJ2-7	TRBV28	CASSGPGGRSYEQYF